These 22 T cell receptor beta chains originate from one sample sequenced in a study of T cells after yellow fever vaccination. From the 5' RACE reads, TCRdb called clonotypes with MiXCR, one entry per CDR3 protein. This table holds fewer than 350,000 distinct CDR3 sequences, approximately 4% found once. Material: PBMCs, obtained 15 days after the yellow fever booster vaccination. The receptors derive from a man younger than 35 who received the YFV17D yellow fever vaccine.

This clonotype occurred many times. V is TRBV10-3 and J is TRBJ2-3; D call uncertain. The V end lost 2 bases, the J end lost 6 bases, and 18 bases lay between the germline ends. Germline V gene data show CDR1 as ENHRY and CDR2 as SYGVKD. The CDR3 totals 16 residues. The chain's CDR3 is CAISEVVLPGSDTQYF. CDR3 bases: TGTGCCATCAGTGAGGTAGTGCTCCCCGGATCTGATACGCAGTATTTT.

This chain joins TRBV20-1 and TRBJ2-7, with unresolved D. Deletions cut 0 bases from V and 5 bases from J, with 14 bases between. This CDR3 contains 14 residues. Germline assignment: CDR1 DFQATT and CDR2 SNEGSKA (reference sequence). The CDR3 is CSARDQAASDEQYV. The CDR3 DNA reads TGCAGTGCTAGAGATCAGGCGGCCAGTGACGAGCAGTACGTC.

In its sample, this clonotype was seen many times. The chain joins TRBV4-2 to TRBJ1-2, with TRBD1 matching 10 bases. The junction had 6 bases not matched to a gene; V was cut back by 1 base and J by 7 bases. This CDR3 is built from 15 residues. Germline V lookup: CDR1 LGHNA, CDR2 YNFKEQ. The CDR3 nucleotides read TGTGCCAGCAGCCAAGCGGGGACAGGGGTGCGTGGCTACACCTTC. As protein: CASSQAGTGVRGYTF.

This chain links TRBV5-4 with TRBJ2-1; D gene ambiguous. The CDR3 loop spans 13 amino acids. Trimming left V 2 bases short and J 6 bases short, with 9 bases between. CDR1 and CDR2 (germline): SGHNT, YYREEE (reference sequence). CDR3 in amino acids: CASSFDQRNEQFF. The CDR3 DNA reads TGTGCCAGCAGCTTCGACCAGCGCAATGAGCAGTTCTTC.

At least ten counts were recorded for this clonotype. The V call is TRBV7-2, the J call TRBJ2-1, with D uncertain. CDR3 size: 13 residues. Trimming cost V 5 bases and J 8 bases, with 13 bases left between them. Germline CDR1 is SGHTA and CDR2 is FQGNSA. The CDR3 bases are TGTGCCAGCAGCCGACTGGAGACCGATGAGCAGTTCTTC. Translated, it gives CASSRLETDEQFF.

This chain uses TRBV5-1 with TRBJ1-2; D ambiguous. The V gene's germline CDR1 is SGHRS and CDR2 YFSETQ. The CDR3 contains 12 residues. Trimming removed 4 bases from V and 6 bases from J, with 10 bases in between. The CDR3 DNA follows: TGCGCCAGCAGCACGGACGGCAATGGCTACACCTTC. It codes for CASSTDGNGYTF.

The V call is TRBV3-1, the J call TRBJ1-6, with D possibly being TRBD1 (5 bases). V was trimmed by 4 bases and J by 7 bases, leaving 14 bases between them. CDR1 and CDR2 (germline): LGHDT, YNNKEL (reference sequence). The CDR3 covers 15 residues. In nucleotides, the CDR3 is TGTGCCAGCAGCCCGGGGGGTAGGATAAATTCACCCCTCCACTTT. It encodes CASSPGGRINSPLHF. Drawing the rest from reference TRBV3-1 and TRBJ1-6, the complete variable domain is DTAVSQTPKYLVTQMGNDKSIKCEQNLGHDTMYWYKQDSKKFLKIMFSYNNKELIINETVPNRFSPKSPDKAHLNLHINSLELGDSAVYFCASSPGGRINSPLHFGNGTRLTVT.

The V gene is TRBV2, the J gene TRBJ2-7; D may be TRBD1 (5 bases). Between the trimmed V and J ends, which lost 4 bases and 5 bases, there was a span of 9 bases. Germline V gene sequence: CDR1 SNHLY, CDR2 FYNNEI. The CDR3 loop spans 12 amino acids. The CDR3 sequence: CASSGAGNEQYV. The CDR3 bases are TGTGCCAGCAGTGGGGCAGGGAACGAGCAGTACGTC.

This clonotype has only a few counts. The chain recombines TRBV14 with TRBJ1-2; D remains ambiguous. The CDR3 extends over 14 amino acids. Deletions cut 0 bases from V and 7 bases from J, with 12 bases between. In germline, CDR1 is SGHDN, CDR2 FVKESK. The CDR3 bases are TGTGCCAGCAGCCAAGATCGGGGTCTTACTGGCTACACCTTC. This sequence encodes CASSQDRGLTGYTF.

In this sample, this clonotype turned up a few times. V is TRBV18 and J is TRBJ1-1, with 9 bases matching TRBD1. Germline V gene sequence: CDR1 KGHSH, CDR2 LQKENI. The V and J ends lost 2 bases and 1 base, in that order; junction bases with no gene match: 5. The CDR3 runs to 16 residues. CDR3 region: CASSPSTGGQNTEAFF. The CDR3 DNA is TGTGCCAGCTCACCATCGACAGGGGGTCAGAACACTGAAGCTTTCTTT.

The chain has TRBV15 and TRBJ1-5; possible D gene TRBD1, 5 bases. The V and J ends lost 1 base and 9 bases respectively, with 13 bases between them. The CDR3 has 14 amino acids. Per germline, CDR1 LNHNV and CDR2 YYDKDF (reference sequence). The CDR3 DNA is TGTGCCACCAGCAGAGTACAGGCTGGAGGGCCCCAGCATTTT. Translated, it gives CATSRVQAGGPQHF.

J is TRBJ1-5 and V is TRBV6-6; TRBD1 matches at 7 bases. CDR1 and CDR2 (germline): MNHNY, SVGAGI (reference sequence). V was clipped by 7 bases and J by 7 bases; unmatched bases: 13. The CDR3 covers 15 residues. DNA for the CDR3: TGTGCCAGCACCAACGGCAGGGGGTATAGGCAGCCCCAGCATTTT. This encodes CASTNGRGYRQPQHF.

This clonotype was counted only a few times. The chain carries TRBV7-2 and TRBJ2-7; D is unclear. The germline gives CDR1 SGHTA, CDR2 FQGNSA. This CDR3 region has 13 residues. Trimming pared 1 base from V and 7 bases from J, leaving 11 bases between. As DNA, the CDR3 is TGTGCCAGCAGCTTAGGTCACGGACGGGAGCAGTACTTC. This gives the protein CASSLGHGREQYF.

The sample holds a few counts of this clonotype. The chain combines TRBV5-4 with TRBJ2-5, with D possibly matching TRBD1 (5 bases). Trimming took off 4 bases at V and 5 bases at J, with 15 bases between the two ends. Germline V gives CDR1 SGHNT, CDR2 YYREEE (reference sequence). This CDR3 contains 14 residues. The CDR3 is CASSLPGLGETQYF. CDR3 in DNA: TGTGCCAGCAGCCTCCCAGGGTTAGGGGAGACCCAGTACTTC.

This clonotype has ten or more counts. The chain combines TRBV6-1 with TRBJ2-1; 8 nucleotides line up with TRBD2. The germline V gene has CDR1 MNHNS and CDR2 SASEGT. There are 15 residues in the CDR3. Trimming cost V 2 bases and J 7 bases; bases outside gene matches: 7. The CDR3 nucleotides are TGTGCCAGCAGTGAACACAGCGGGGGCTTGAATGAGCAGTTCTTC. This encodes CASSEHSGGLNEQFF.

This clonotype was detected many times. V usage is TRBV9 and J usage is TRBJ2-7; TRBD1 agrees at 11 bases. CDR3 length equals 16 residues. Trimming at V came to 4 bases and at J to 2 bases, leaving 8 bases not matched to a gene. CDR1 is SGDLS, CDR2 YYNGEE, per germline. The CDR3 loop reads CASSFSGQGDTYEQYV. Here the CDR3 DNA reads TGTGCCAGCAGCTTCTCGGGACAGGGGGACACCTACGAGCAGTACGTC.

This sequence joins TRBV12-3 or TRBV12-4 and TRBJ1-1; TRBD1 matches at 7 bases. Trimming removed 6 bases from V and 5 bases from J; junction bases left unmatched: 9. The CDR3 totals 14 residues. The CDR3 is CASRRSTTGTEAFF. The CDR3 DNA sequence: TGTGCCAGCAGAAGAAGTACGACAGGGACTGAAGCTTTCTTT.

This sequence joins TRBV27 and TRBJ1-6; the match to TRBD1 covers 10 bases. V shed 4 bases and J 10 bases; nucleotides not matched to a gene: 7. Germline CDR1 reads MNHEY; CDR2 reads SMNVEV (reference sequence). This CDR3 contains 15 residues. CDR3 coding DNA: TGTGCCAGCAGTTCCCCGGGACAGGGGCAATCACCCCTCCACTTT. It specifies CASSSPGQGQSPLHF.

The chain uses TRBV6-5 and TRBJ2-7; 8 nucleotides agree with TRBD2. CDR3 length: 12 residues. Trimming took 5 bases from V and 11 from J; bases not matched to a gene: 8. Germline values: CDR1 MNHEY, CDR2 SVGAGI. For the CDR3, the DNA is TGTGCCAGCAGTCCCGGGGGGGCGGTGGAGTACTTC. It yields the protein CASSPGGAVEYF.

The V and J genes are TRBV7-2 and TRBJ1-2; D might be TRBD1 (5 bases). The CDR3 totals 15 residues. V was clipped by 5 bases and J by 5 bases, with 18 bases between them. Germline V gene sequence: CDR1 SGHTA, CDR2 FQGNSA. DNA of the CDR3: TGTGCCAGCAGCCGCGGAAGGGGCCCCGGTTATGGCTACACCTTC. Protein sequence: CASSRGRGPGYGYTF.

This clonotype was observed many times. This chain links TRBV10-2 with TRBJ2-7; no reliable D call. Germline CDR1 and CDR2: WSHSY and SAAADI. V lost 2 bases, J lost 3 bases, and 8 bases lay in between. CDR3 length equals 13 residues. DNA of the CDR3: TGCGCCAGCAGTGAGCAGCGTTTCTACGAGCAGTACGTC. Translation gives CASSEQRFYEQYV.

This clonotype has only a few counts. The CDR3 is CASSSRGFDEQYF. In DNA form, the CDR3 reads TGTGCCAGCAGCTCGAGGGGATTTGACGAGCAGTACTTC. The chain joins TRBV13 to TRBJ2-7, with D tentatively TRBD1 or TRBD2 (5 bases each). The V gene lost 4 bases and the J gene lost 5 bases, with 12 bases spanning the gap. Germline CDR1 and CDR2: PRHDT and FYEKMQ (reference sequence). CDR3 length equals 13 residues.